The rows below give T cell receptor beta chains drawn from one sample of a study of blood T cells in healthy people across ages. One entry per CDR3 protein results from TCRdb running MiXCR on the 5' RACE reads. The table records roughly 1.6 million distinct CDR3 sequences, around 36% of them present only once. Sequencing was performed on blood. The receptors stem from a woman aged 25 to 39 in good health. CDR3s include the opening cysteine and the closing phenylalanine or tryptophan. The D gene is left open where the match is weak. Clone size, where shown, is once, few, many, or a class for clones that have expanded.

many,TRBD2,TRBV29-1,TRBJ2-3,TGCAGCGTCCGGACTAGCGGATACACAGATACGCAGTATTTT,CSVRTSGYTDTQYF
.,.,TRBV2,TRBJ2-7,TGTGCCAGCAGTGATGTGGGACAAATCTACGAGCAGTACTTC,CASSDVGQIYEQYF
few,.,TRBV6-1,TRBJ2-1,TGTGCCAGCTCCTGGATGGAGAGTTGGCGCAATGAGCAGTTCTTC,CASSWMESWRNEQFF
few,TRBD2,TRBV27,TRBJ2-7,TGTGCCAGCAGGGTCCGTGCGACTAGCGCCGGCGAGCAGTACTTC,CASRVRATSAGEQYF
few,.,TRBV20-1,TRBJ2-7,TGCAGTGCTAGGTCGGGGGGCAGATCCTACGAGCAGTACTTC,CSARSGGRSYEQYF
few,TRBD1,TRBV6-6,TRBJ2-1,TGTGCCAGCTTAGAGTCAGGGGGTGGCTACAATGAGCAGTTCTTC,CASLESGGGYNEQFF
.,.,TRBV5-1,TRBJ1-6,TGCGCCAGCAGCACGGGGGACCGCCCGAGCTCCTATAATTCACCCCTCCACTTT,CASSTGDRPSSYNSPLHF
.,TRBD2,TRBV20-1,TRBJ2-5,TGCAGTGCTAGAGGTACACTAGCGTGGGAGACCCAGTACTTC,CSARGTLAWETQYF
few,.,TRBV6-4,TRBJ2-7,TGTGCCAGCACGGGCAGGGATTACGAGCAGTACTTC,CASTGRDYEQYF
few,.,TRBV4-1,TRBJ2-4,TGCGCCAGCAGCCAAGACAGGGGACCCAAAAACATTCAGTACTTC,CASSQDRGPKNIQYF
.,.,TRBV5-1,TRBJ1-4,TGCGCCAGCAGCTTGGTAGTTGCCGGAAAACTGTTTTTT,CASSLVVAGKLFF
.,.,TRBV20-1,TRBJ2-7,TGCAGTGCTAGGAGGCAGCAAATCTACGAGCAGTACTTC,CSARRQQIYEQYF
.,.,TRBV30,TRBJ2-2,TGTGCCTGGACAGTCTGGGACACCGGGGAGCTGTTTTTT,CAWTVWDTGELFF
.,.,TRBV6-6,TRBJ2-2,TGTGCCAGCAGCGCCGGGACTCCTTTCGGGGAGCTGTTTTTT,CASSAGTPFGELFF
.,.,TRBV20-1,TRBJ1-1,TGCAGTGCTAGGAGGCAGACCAACACTGAAGCTTTCTTT,CSARRQTNTEAFF
.,TRBD2,TRBV9,TRBJ2-3,TGTGCCAGCTCGCTTGATAGGGAGGGCTCGGCGGATACGCAGTATTTT,CASSLDREGSADTQYF
few,TRBD2,TRBV7-2,TRBJ2-3,TGTGCCAGCAGGGCCCCGGGGGGGGGCACAGATACGCAGTATTTT,CASRAPGGGTDTQYF
.,TRBD2,TRBV7-2,TRBJ2-3,TGTGCCAGCGGCTTAGTCACTAGCGGAGATACGCAGTATTTT,CASGLVTSGDTQYF
many,.,TRBV9,TRBJ2-7,TGTGCCAGCAGCCCGCGGACGTCCCCCTACGAGCAGTACTTC,CASSPRTSPYEQYF